These 18 T cell receptor beta chains were sequenced from one sample in a study of T cells after yellow fever vaccination. TCRdb fed the 5' RACE reads into MiXCR, producing one record per CDR3 protein. Among about 160,000 distinct CDR3 sequences listed, more than 5.5% were seen once. Sequenced material: CD4+ T cells sorted from PBMCs, taken about 5 days after the first yellow fever vaccination. These receptor sequences come from a man younger than 35 who received the YFV17D yellow fever vaccine.

This clonotype came up many times. The chain carries TRBV12-3 or TRBV12-4 and TRBJ2-1; 10 nucleotides agree with TRBD2. V lost 2 bases to trimming and J lost 8 bases; unmatched junction nucleotides: 3. The CDR3 runs to 14 residues. The CDR3 nucleotides read TGTGCCAGCAGTTTAAGCGGGGGGGCAGATGAGCAGTTCTTC. It is translated as CASSLSGGADEQFF.

The table lists this clonotype with many counts. The chain couples TRBV5-6 to TRBJ2-7; TRBD2 might be the D (5 bases). This CDR3 has 11 residues. Trimming took off 4 bases at V and 6 bases at J, with 8 bases between the two ends. Germline lookup yields CDR1 SGHDT and CDR2 YYEEEE. In DNA, the CDR3 is TGTGCCAGCAGCAAAGAGGGCGAGCAGTACGTC. Its translation: CASSKEGEQYV.

In regard to this clonotype: The germline gene is not matched at one end of the junction; a read error may be the cause. J is TRBJ2-5 and V is TRBV7-9, with D uncertain. The CDR3 length is 17 residues. Germline CDR1 is SEHNR and CDR2 is FQNEAQ (reference sequence). CDR3 in DNA: TGTGCCATCAGCTCCGGGCAGCGTAGGACCTTCCAAGAGACCCAGTACTTC. Protein sequence: CAISSGQRRTFQETQYF.

This clonotype was observed many times. V usage is TRBV2 and J usage is TRBJ1-1; D call uncertain. This CDR3 spans 13 amino acids. The germline V gene encodes CDR1 SNHLY and CDR2 FYNNEI. Trimming cost V 7 bases and J 1 base, with 10 bases left between them. CDR3 residues: CASTKTENTEAFF. The DNA for the CDR3 is TGTGCCAGCACCAAGACGGAGAACACTGAAGCTTTCTTT.

As concerns this clonotype: At one boundary the junction diverges from the germline segment, which might be a read error. The genes are TRBV5-6 and TRBJ2-1; 7 bases fit TRBD1. The CDR3 has 15 residues. Germline assignment: CDR1 SGHDT and CDR2 YYEEEE. The DNA for the CDR3 is TGTGCCAGCAGCTTGGACAGGGGCTTTATCGGTGAGCACTTCTTC. Encoded protein: CASSLDRGFIGEHFF. The whole variable domain, filled in from reference TRBV5-6 and TRBJ2-1, reads DAGVTQSPTHLIKTRGQQVTLRCSPKSGHDTVSWYQQALGQGPQFIFQYYEEEERQRGNFPDRFSGHQFPNYSSELNVNALLLGDSALYLCASSLDRGFIGEHFFGPGTRLTVL.

The rearrangement uses TRBV18 and TRBJ2-1, with D unclear. Trimming stripped 6 bases from V and 5 bases from J, with 11 bases between. The CDR3 runs 13 residues. In germline, CDR1 is KGHSH, CDR2 LQKENI. The CDR3 DNA follows: TGTGCCAGCTCGCCAGACCTAAACAATGAGCAGTTCTTC. As protein: CASSPDLNNEQFF.

This clonotype has just a few counts. CDR3 protein: CASSHDRIMGSYNSPLHF. CDR3 nucleotide sequence: TGTGCCAGCAGCCACGACAGGATTATGGGCTCCTATAATTCACCCCTCCACTTT. This sequence joins TRBV3-1 and TRBJ1-6, with a weak D call TRBD1 (6 bases). This CDR3 has 18 residues. The V gene's germline CDR1 is LGHDT and CDR2 YNNKEL (reference sequence). Trimming removed 3 bases from V and 0 bases from J, with 15 bases in between.

This clonotype was seen many times. CDR3: CASSPEVGGRQETQYF. CDR3 DNA: TGTGCCAGCAGCCCTGAAGTGGGGGGGCGACAAGAGACCCAGTACTTC. The rearrangement joins TRBV3-1 to TRBJ2-5, with D perhaps TRBD2 (7 bases). CDR1 is LGHDT and CDR2 is YNNKEL in the germline V gene (reference sequence). The length of the CDR3 is 16 residues. V was cut by 4 bases and J by 2 bases, with 17 bases left in between.

This clonotype was seen many times. The genes are TRBV4-1 and TRBJ2-3; no clear D. The CDR3 is 14 residues long. The germline V gene has CDR1 MGHRA and CDR2 YSYEKL. V dropped 3 bases and J dropped 1 base, with 8 bases sitting between them. The DNA of the CDR3 is TGCGCCAGCAGCCACTCTGGACGCACAGATACGCAGTATTTT. Amino acids: CASSHSGRTDTQYF.

The rearrangement links TRBV12-3 or TRBV12-4 to TRBJ1-1, with unresolved D. Trimming cost V 6 bases and J 1 base, with 9 bases left between them. The CDR3 runs 13 residues. The CDR3 DNA is TGTGCCAGCAGAGACACCTGGAACACTGAAGCTTTCTTT. It translates to CASRDTWNTEAFF.

This clonotype has at least ten counts. J is TRBJ2-2 and V is TRBV5-1; D is uncertain. Germline V gene sequence: CDR1 SGHRS, CDR2 YFSETQ. CDR3 length: 16 residues. The germline V and J ends were trimmed by 1 base and 0 bases, with 10 bases remaining between them. CDR3 protein: CASSLNGGTNTGELFF. CDR3 sequence (DNA): TGCGCCAGCAGCTTGAACGGCGGTACGAACACCGGGGAGCTGTTTTTT.

In this sample, this clonotype turned up many times. The chain combines TRBV7-2 with TRBJ2-2; D gene ambiguous. This CDR3 is 12 amino acids long. Germline V gene sequence: CDR1 SGHTA, CDR2 FQGNSA. Trimming pared 6 bases from V and 5 bases from J, leaving 7 bases between. Here the CDR3 reads CASSLSTGELFF. The DNA of the CDR3 is TGTGCCAGCAGTTTAAGTACCGGGGAGCTGTTTTTT.

This clonotype was counted ten times or more. The gene calls are TRBV7-2 and TRBJ2-3; 8 bases line up with TRBD1. CDR3 size: 15 residues. After removal of 2 bases from V and 5 bases from J, the junction contained 6 bases not matched to a gene. Germline CDR1 is SGHTA and CDR2 is FQGNSA. CDR3 amino acids: CASSLRQGNQDTQYF. The DNA for the CDR3 is TGTGCCAGCAGCTTAAGACAGGGGAACCAAGATACGCAGTATTTT. The full variable domain, its missing parts supplied by reference TRBV7-2 and TRBJ2-3, is GAGVSQSPSNKVTEKGKDVELRCDPISGHTALYWYRQSLGQGLEFLIYFQGNSAPDKSGLPSDRFSAERTGGSVSTLTIQRTQQEDSAVYLCASSLRQGNQDTQYFGPGTRLTVL.

This clonotype was observed many times. The CDR3 here is CASSLGGGRPYEQYF. The CDR3 coding sequence is TGTGCCAGCAGCTTAGGGGGGGGTCGTCCCTACGAGCAGTACTTC. The chain links TRBV7-2 to TRBJ2-7; 7 nucleotides agree with TRBD2. Unmatched junction bases numbered 5, after V lost 1 base and J lost 2 bases. Germline CDR1 reads SGHTA; CDR2 reads FQGNSA. The CDR3 is 15 residues long.

This clonotype has ten or more counts. The chain carries TRBV12-3 or TRBV12-4 and TRBJ1-3; D not resolved. The V gene lost 0 bases and the J gene lost 4 bases, with 4 bases spanning the gap. The CDR3 is made up of 13 amino acids. The CDR3, as DNA: TGTGCCAGCAGTTTAGCGTACGGAAACACCATATATTTT. Translating it yields CASSLAYGNTIYF.

This clonotype showed up many times. The rearrangement uses TRBV7-2 and TRBJ2-1, with a weak D call TRBD1 (5 bases). There are 14 residues in the CDR3. Germline-derived CDR1 and CDR2 are SGHTA and FQGNSA. V lost 4 bases and J lost 4, with 11 bases in between. The CDR3 DNA follows: TGTGCCAGCAGCTCCACAGGACCTTACAATGAGCAGTTCTTC. Protein product: CASSSTGPYNEQFF.

This clonotype was detected many times. The chain carries TRBV23-1 and TRBJ2-3; the match to TRBD1 covers 10 bases. TRBV23-1 is known as an ORF, though its function is uncertain. This CDR3 is built from 15 residues. Trimming cost V 8 bases and J 4 bases; bases outside gene matches: 9. CDR3 sequence: CASGDRGSVADTQYF. The CDR3 nucleotides read TGCGCCAGCGGGGACAGGGGCTCAGTTGCAGATACGCAGTATTTT.

This clonotype has more than one count but fewer than ten. This chain connects TRBV18 to TRBJ1-1; tentative D call: TRBD1 (5 bases). CDR1 is KGHSH, CDR2 LQKENI, per germline. The CDR3 totals 16 residues. V was pared by 0 bases and J by 5 bases, with 16 bases between. The CDR3 sequence is CASSPPASSRGTEAFF. The DNA of the CDR3 is TGTGCCAGCTCACCACCTGCAAGCTCGCGGGGGACTGAAGCTTTCTTT.